Shown below are 30 T cell receptor beta chains from a single sample sequenced in a study of CD8+CD57+ T cells in acquired aplastic anemia. The sequenced patients had an expansion of CD8+CD57+ cells seen by flow cytometry. Genomic DNA constituted the template upon which TCR beta VDJ and CDR3 profiling was performed. In TCRdb, the reads were re-called with MiXCR into one record per CDR3 protein. The data show about 120,000 distinct CDR3 sequences, 55% to 70% seen once. The sequencing sample was made of sorted CD4+, CD8+, or CD8+CD57+ T cells (not recorded which) from PBMCs. Receptors originate from a human donor with aplastic anemia.

The rearrangement uses TRBV5-6 and TRBJ2-1; D gene ambiguous. V was clipped by 4 bases and J by 5 bases, with 10 bases between them. Germline CDR1 SGHDT, CDR2 YYEEEE. There are 13 residues in the CDR3. CDR3 sequence: CASSLTGNNEQFF. The CDR3 DNA reads TGTGCCAGCAGCCTGACTGGGAACAATGAGCAGTTCTTC.

V and J are TRBV4-2 and TRBJ2-1, with a tentative D call TRBD2 (6 bases). The germline V and J ends were trimmed by 7 bases and 4 bases, with 20 bases remaining between them. Per germline, CDR1 LGHNA and CDR2 YNFKEQ. This CDR3 is built from 16 residues. The DNA for the CDR3 is TGTGCCAGCAACCCCGGGGGTGATCGCGGGTACAATGAGCAGTTCTTC. It is translated as CASNPGGDRGYNEQFF.

The chain carries TRBV11-2 and TRBJ1-2; a weak D match, TRBD1 (6 bases). Trimming pared 6 bases from V and 2 bases from J, leaving 13 bases between. The CDR3 runs to 14 residues. Germline V CDR1 and CDR2: SGHAT, FQNNGV. The CDR3 loop reads CASRGGALNYGYTF. CDR3 DNA: TGTGCCAGCAGGGGGGGCGCGCTGAACTATGGCTACACCTTC.

The chain joins TRBV5-1 to TRBJ2-7, with TRBD2 identical over 13 bases. V was clipped by 1 base and J by 7 bases; unmatched bases: 8. Germline CDR1 SGHRS, CDR2 YFSETQ. The CDR3 runs 16 residues. The CDR3 nucleotides read TGCGCCAGCAGCTTGCAAACTAGCGGGAGGGCCGCAGAGCAGTACTTC. Residues: CASSLQTSGRAAEQYF.

The chain couples TRBV12-3 or TRBV12-4 to TRBJ1-1, with D possibly TRBD1 on 5 matching bases. The CDR3 has 11 residues. V was pared by 6 bases and J by 10 bases, with 12 bases between. CDR3 sequence reads: CASRARDAAFF. CDR3 in DNA: TGTGCCAGCAGGGCCAGGGATGCAGCTTTCTTT.

This clonotype was picked up one time. At one of its ends the junction is not consistent with the germline gene, which may arise from a read error. The CDR3 nucleotides are TGCGCCAGCAGCGGAGGGACAGTCTACGAGCAGTACTTC. It encodes CASSGGTVYEQYF. V is TRBV7-9 and J is TRBJ2-7; TRBD1 might be the D (7 bases). The CDR3 has 13 residues. CDR1 and CDR2 (germline): SEHNR, FQNEAQ (reference sequence).

The rearrangement joins TRBV5-5 to TRBJ2-7; either TRBD1 or TRBD2 may supply D (7 bases each). Germline V gives CDR1 SGHKS, CDR2 YYEKEE (reference sequence). Trimming took off 4 bases at V and 7 bases at J, with 15 bases between the two ends. This CDR3 comprises 13 residues. DNA for the CDR3: TGTGCCAGCAGCGAGCGGGACAGTCGAGAGCAGTACTTC. This translates into CASSERDSREQYF.

The genes are TRBV2 and TRBJ1-1; D call uncertain. Germline CDR1 reads SNHLY; CDR2 reads FYNNEI. V shed 5 bases and J shed 1 base, with 8 bases lying between them. This CDR3 is 13 amino acids long. The CDR3 sequence: CASSTNRNTEAFF. The CDR3 DNA reads TGTGCCAGCAGTACTAACCGGAACACTGAAGCTTTCTTT.

This clonotype occurred a few times. The CDR3 sequence is CASSYLTGLGAYEQYF. The DNA of the CDR3 is TGTGCCAGCAGTTACTTAACAGGGTTGGGCGCCTACGAGCAGTACTTC. The gene calls are TRBV6-5 and TRBJ2-7, with D perhaps matching TRBD1 (6 bases). Trimming took off 1 base at V and 2 bases at J, with 15 bases between the two ends. Germline V lookup: CDR1 MNHEY, CDR2 SVGAGI. The CDR3 length is 16 residues.

This clonotype was counted only a few times. In DNA, the CDR3 is TGTGCCAGCAGCTTAGATCCCTCACGGCAACAGGGTAGCTCCTACGAGCAGTACTTC. The encoded protein is CASSLDPSRQQGSSYEQYF. The gene calls are TRBV11-2 and TRBJ2-7; possible D gene TRBD1, 6 bases. Germline values: CDR1 SGHAT, CDR2 FQNNGV. With 0 bases removed from V and 0 bases from J, the gap between germline ends came to 21 bases. The CDR3 is made up of 19 amino acids.

V and J are TRBV27 and TRBJ2-7; 7 bases fit TRBD1. The germline V gene encodes CDR1 MNHEY and CDR2 SMNVEV (reference sequence). The CDR3 runs to 12 residues. J lost 9 bases, V lost 6 bases, and 8 bases had no gene match. Here the CDR3 reads CASRTQGPRQYF. Here the CDR3 DNA reads TGTGCCAGCAGGACACAGGGGCCACGGCAGTACTTC.

V and J are TRBV9 and TRBJ1-1; D gene ambiguous. The CDR3 length is 13 residues. Germline V gene lookup returns CDR1 SGDLS and CDR2 YYNGEE. Trimming shortened V by 1 base and J by 0 bases, and 4 bases separated the two germline ends. CDR3 in DNA: TGTGCCAGCAGCGTAAGCGTGAACACTGAAGCTTTCTTT. Its protein is CASSVSVNTEAFF.

The sample holds many counts of this clonotype. CDR3 bases: TGTGCCAGCAGTTACTCTGACAGCCCACTGACTTACGAGCAGTACTTC. Its protein product is CASSYSDSPLTYEQYF. The chain couples TRBV6-2 or TRBV6-3 to TRBJ2-7; a possible D gene is TRBD1 (5 bases). The CDR3 loop spans 16 amino acids. The V end was cut by 0 bases, the J end by 4 bases, with 16 bases between. From germline, CDR1 is MNHEY and CDR2 SVGEGT.

This clonotype occurred many times. The genes are TRBV24-1 and TRBJ2-3; 7 bases map to TRBD1. This CDR3 is built from 13 residues. In germline, CDR1 is KGHDR, CDR2 SFDVKD. The V segment lost 7 bases and the J segment 4 bases; nucleotides outside the gene matches: 4. Here the CDR3 reads CATRPTGADTQYF. The CDR3 coding sequence is TGTGCCACCAGACCCACAGGGGCAGATACGCAGTATTTT.

Ten or more counts support this clonotype. The chain employs TRBV19 and TRBJ2-7, with 10 bases lining up with TRBD1. Germline CDR1 LNHDA, CDR2 SQIVND (reference sequence). The CDR3 consists of 14 residues. After removal of 5 bases from V and 5 bases from J, the junction contained 6 bases not matched to a gene. CDR3 region: CASSPTGGPNEQYF. DNA for the CDR3: TGTGCCAGTAGTCCGACAGGGGGCCCCAACGAGCAGTACTTC.

CDR3: CASSGTGQETQYF. DNA for the CDR3: TGTGCCAGCAGTGGGACAGGCCAAGAGACCCAGTACTTC. This chain uses TRBV2 with TRBJ2-5; 7 nucleotides agree with TRBD1. The CDR3 sequence is 13 residues long. Germline V gives CDR1 SNHLY, CDR2 FYNNEI. Trimming cost V 4 bases and J 1 base; bases outside gene matches: 0.

The rearrangement joins TRBV2 to TRBJ2-3; 8 nucleotides align to TRBD2. The CDR3 is 16 amino acids. The V segment lost 3 bases and the J segment 5 bases; nucleotides outside the gene matches: 10. Germline V CDR1 and CDR2: SNHLY, FYNNEI. The CDR3 region is CASSDNRLAGRDTQYF. CDR3 DNA sequence: TGTGCCAGCAGTGATAACCGGCTAGCGGGTAGAGATACGCAGTATTTT.

The CDR3 protein is CASTLRGGPGANVLTF. CDR3 sequence (DNA): TGTGCCAGTACGCTCCGGGGCGGCCCTGGGGCCAACGTCCTGACTTTC. V gene TRBV19 combines with J gene TRBJ2-6, with D perhaps given as TRBD1 or TRBD2 (5 bases each). The CDR3 length is 16 residues. V lost 7 bases to trimming and J lost 2 bases, with 15 bases between them. Germline V CDR1 and CDR2: LNHDA, SQIVND (reference sequence).

The V call is TRBV7-8, the J call TRBJ2-5, with D tentatively TRBD2 (6 bases). The CDR3 sequence is 14 residues long. CDR1 SGHVS and CDR2 FQNEAQ come from the germline V gene. V lost 2 bases and J 4 bases, leaving 11 bases between the germline ends. In nucleotides, the CDR3 is TGTGCCAGCAGCTTATTGTCACTAGCAGAGACCCAGTACTTC. It translates to CASSLLSLAETQYF.

The rearrangement joins TRBV5-4 to TRBJ2-7, with 12 nucleotides matching TRBD1. V shed 4 bases and J 6 bases; nucleotides not matched to a gene: 2. Germline V gives CDR1 SGHNT, CDR2 YYREEE (reference sequence). CDR3 size: 13 residues. In DNA form, the CDR3 reads TGTGCCAGCAGCGGGACAGGGGGCGGCGAGCAGTACTTC. Translation: CASSGTGGGEQYF.

In its sample, this clonotype was seen a few times. The genes are TRBV29-1 and TRBJ1-1; D may be TRBD1 (5 bases). V gave up 5 bases and J gave up 4 bases, with 8 bases separating them. Germline V CDR1 and CDR2: SQVTM, ANQGSEA. The CDR3 runs 11 residues. This chain's CDR3 is CSVRDGTEAFF. CDR3 nucleotide sequence: TGCAGCGTTCGGGACGGCACTGAAGCTTTCTTT.

The chain couples TRBV24-1 to TRBJ2-7; D remains ambiguous. With 7 bases removed from V and 0 bases from J, the gap between germline ends came to 15 bases. Germline CDR1 and CDR2: KGHDR and SFDVKD. The CDR3 spans 15 residues. The CDR3 DNA sequence: TGTGCCACCAGCCCATCCGGGTCCGGCTCCTACGAGCAGTACTTC. This gives the protein CATSPSGSGSYEQYF.

This clonotype came up once. The J gene is TRBJ1-1, the V gene TRBV5-8; D is unresolved. CDR1 is SGHTS, CDR2 YDEGEE, per germline. Trimming removed 4 bases from V and 1 base from J, with 8 bases in between. The CDR3 sequence is 13 residues long. The CDR3 sequence: CASSPMGNTEAFF. The CDR3 DNA reads as TGTGCCAGCAGCCCGATGGGGAACACTGAAGCTTTCTTT.

In regard to this clonotype: A much larger clone is a single base away; this may be a read error. The chain recombines TRBV7-6 with TRBJ2-7; D tentatively fits TRBD1 or TRBD2 (6 bases each). CDR1 and CDR2 (germline): SGHVS, FNYEAQ. This CDR3 has 12 residues. Trimming took off 5 bases at V and 5 bases at J, with 10 bases between the two ends. The CDR3 is CASSPGGDEQYF. Written as DNA, the CDR3 is TGTGCCAGCAGCCCCGGGGGCGACGAGCAGTACTTC. The entire variable domain, with the rest obtained from reference TRBV7-6 and TRBJ2-7, is as follows: GAGVSQSPRYKVTKRGQDVALRCDPISGHVSLYWYRQALGQGPEFLTYFNYEAQQDKSGLPNDRFSAERPEGSISTLTIQRTEQRDSAMYRCASSPGGDEQYFGPGTRLTVT.

There are many counts of this clonotype. This rearrangement joins TRBV7-2 to TRBJ2-5, with D perhaps being TRBD1 or TRBD2 (7 bases each). The germline V gene has CDR1 SGHTA and CDR2 FQGNSA. Trimming cost V 2 bases and J 5 bases, with 15 bases left between them. This CDR3 contains 15 residues. The CDR3 region has the DNA TGTGCCAGCAGCTTACGCAGGGGGGGAGCGGAGACCCAGTACTTC. Protein sequence: CASSLRRGGAETQYF.

At least ten counts were recorded for this clonotype. The chain combines TRBV5-6 with TRBJ2-7; the D gene is possibly TRBD2 (6 bases). CDR1 and CDR2 (germline): SGHDT, YYEEEE. The CDR3 is 14 residues long. V was shortened by 2 bases and J by 2 bases, with 11 bases between the two germline ends. CDR3 nucleotides: TGTGCCAGCAGCTTTTGGGCGGGAACCTACGAGCAGTACTTC. It translates to CASSFWAGTYEQYF.

This clonotype was seen a few times. This rearrangement joins TRBV2 to TRBJ2-1, with 10 nucleotides matching TRBD1. The junction had 6 bases not matched to a gene; V was cut back by 0 bases and J by 10 bases. This CDR3 region has 15 residues. The germline V gene encodes CDR1 SNHLY and CDR2 FYNNEI. This CDR3 reads CASSEALGTGEEQFF. CDR3 coding DNA: TGTGCCAGCAGTGAAGCGCTAGGGACAGGGGAAGAGCAGTTCTTC.

This chain links TRBV25-1 with TRBJ1-1; 7 bases match TRBD1. The CDR3 consists of 15 residues. Germline trimming cut 2 bases from V and 0 bases from J; bases unmatched to any gene: 3. The V gene's germline CDR1 is MGHDK and CDR2 SYGVNS. The CDR3: CASSERDSLNTEAFF. The DNA of the CDR3 is TGTGCCAGCAGTGAACGGGACAGCCTGAACACTGAAGCTTTCTTT.

The chain links TRBV2 to TRBJ1-1, with 7 bases identical to TRBD1. V dropped 5 bases and J dropped 8; count of bases not matched to a gene: 5. The CDR3 extends over 12 amino acids. The V gene's germline CDR1 is SNHLY and CDR2 FYNNEI. This CDR3 is CASSFGQAEAFF. CDR3 in DNA: TGTGCCAGCAGTTTCGGACAGGCCGAAGCTTTCTTT.

V is TRBV7-9 and J is TRBJ1-5; 7 nucleotides match TRBD1. The CDR3 covers 14 residues. Germline CDR1 SEHNR, CDR2 FQNEAQ (reference sequence). The V segment lost 4 bases and the J segment 7 bases; nucleotides outside the gene matches: 7. Here the CDR3 reads CASSSDRDKQPQHF. Here the CDR3 DNA reads TGTGCCAGCAGCTCCGACAGGGATAAACAGCCCCAGCATTTT.